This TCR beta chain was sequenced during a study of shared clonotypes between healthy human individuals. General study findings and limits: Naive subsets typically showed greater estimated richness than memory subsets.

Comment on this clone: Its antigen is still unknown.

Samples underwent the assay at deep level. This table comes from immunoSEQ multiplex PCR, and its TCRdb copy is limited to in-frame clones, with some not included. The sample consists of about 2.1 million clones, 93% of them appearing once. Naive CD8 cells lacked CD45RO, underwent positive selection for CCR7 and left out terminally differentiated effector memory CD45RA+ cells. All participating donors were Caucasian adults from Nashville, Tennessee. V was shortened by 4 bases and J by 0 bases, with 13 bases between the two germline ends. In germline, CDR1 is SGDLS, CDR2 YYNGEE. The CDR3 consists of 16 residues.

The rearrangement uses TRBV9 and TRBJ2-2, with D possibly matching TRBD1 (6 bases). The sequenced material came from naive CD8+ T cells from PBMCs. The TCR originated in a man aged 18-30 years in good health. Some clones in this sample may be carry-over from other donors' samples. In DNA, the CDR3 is TGTGCCAGCAGCTACAAATACAGGGCGAACACCGGGGAGCTGTTTTTT. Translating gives CASSYKYRANTGELFF.